This T cell receptor (beta chain) was obtained from a study of T cells in Graves' hyperthyroidism and ophthalmopathy. The V and J ends lost 0 bases and 2 bases respectively, with 11 bases between them. The V gene's germline CDR1 is SGHRS and CDR2 YFSETQ. There are 15 residues in the CDR3. From RNA transcripts, TCR beta CDR3 regions were amplified. In the first-round RT-PCR of the TCR CDR3, the HTBI primer set was used. TCRdb called the multiplex PCR reads again in MiXCR, with one record for every CDR3 protein. Of around 490,000 distinct CDR3 sequences in the sample, just under 20% were seen once. This clonotype was detected only a few times.

The chain uses TRBV5-1 and TRBJ1-2; tentative D call: TRBD1 (5 bases). Sequenced input: blood. The source of this sequence is a man in his forties with Graves' ophthalmopathy. CDR3: CASSLAAGVNYGYTF. DNA of the CDR3: TGCGCCAGCAGCTTGGCCGCGGGGGTAAACTATGGCTACACCTTC.